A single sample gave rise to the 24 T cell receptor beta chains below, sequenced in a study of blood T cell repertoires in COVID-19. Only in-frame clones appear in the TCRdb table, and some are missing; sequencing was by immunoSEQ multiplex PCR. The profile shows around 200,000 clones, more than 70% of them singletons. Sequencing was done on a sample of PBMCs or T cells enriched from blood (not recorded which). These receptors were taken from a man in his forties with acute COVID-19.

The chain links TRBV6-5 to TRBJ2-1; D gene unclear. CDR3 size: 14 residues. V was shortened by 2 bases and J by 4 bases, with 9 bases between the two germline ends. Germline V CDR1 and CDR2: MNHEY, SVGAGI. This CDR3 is CASSYGSAYNEQFF. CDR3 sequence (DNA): TGTGCCAGCAGTTACGGAAGCGCTTACAATGAGCAGTTCTTC.

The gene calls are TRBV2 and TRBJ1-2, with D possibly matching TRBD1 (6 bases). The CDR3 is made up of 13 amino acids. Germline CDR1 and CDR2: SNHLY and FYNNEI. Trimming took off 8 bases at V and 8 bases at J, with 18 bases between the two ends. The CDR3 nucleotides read TGTGCCAGCCAGCTCAGGACAGCAGTGGGCTACACCTTC. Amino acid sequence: CASQLRTAVGYTF.

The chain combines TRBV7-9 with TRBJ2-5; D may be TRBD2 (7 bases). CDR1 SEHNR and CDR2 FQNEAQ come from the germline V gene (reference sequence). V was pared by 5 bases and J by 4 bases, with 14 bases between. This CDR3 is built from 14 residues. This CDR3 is CASSQKGGLETQYF. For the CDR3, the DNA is TGTGCCAGCAGCCAAAAGGGGGGGCTAGAGACCCAGTACTTC.

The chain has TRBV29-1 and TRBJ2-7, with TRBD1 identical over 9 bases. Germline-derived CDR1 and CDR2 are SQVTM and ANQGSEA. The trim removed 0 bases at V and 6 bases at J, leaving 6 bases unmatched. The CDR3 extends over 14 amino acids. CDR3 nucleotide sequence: TGCAGCGTTGAAGATCGGGACAGGGAGGGCGAGCAGTACTTC. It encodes CSVEDRDREGEQYF.

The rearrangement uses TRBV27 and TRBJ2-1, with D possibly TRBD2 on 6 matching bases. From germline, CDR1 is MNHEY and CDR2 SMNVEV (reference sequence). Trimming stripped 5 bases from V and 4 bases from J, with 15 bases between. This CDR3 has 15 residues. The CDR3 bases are TGTGCCAGCAGTCCCGCGCTAGCGAGGTACAATGAGCAGTTCTTC. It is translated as CASSPALARYNEQFF.

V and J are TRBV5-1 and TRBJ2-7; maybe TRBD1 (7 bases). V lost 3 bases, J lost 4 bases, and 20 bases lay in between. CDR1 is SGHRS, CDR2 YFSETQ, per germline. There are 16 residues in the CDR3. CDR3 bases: TGCGCCAGCAGCTCCGTTCAGGGGGGCGCCGAGTACGAGCAGTACTTC. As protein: CASSSVQGGAEYEQYF.

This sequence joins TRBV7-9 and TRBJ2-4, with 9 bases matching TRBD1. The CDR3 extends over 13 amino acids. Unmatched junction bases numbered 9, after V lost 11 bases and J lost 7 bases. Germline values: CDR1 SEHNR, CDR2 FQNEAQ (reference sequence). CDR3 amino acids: CASRDREINIQYF. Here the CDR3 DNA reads TGTGCCTCCAGGGACAGGGAAATCAACATTCAGTACTTC.

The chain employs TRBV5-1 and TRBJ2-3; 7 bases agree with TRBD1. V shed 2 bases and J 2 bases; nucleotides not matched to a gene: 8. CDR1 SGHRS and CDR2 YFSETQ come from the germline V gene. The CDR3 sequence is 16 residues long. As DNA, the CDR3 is TGCGCCAGCAGCTTACAGGGTAGGGGGCACACAGATACGCAGTATTTT. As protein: CASSLQGRGHTDTQYF.

The DNA for the CDR3 is TGTGCCAGCAGCTTAGCACAAAACGAGCAGTACTTC. It codes for CASSLAQNEQYF. The chain uses TRBV7-2 and TRBJ2-7; D not resolved. Germline V CDR1 and CDR2: SGHTA, FQGNSA. This CDR3 contains 12 residues. Trimming took 0 bases from V and 5 from J, leaving 5 bases between them. Complete variable domain (other parts from reference TRBV7-2 and TRBJ2-7): GAGVSQSPSNKVTEKGKDVELRCDPISGHTALYWYRQSLGQGLEFLIYFQGNSAPDKSGLPSDRFSAERTGGSVSTLTIQRTQQEDSAVYLCASSLAQNEQYFGPGTRLTVT.

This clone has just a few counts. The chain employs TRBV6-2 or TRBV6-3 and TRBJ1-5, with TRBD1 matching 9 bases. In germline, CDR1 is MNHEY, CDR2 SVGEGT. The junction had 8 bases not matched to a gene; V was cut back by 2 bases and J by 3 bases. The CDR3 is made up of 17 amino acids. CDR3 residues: CASSYPRGQGTNQPQHF. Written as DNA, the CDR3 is TGTGCCAGCAGTTACCCGCGGGGACAGGGCACCAATCAGCCCCAGCATTTT.

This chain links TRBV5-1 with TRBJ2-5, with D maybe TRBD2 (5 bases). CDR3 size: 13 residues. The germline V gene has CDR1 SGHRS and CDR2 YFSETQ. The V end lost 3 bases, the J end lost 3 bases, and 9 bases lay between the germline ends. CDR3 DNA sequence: TGCGCCAGCAGCTGGGCCGGGGAAGAGACCCAGTACTTC. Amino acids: CASSWAGEETQYF. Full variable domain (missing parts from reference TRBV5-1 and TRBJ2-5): KAGVTQTPRYLIKTRGQQVTLSCSPISGHRSVSWYQQTPGQGLQFLFEYFSETQRNKGNFPGRFSGRQFSNSRSEMNVSTLELGDSALYLCASSWAGEETQYFGPGTRLLVL.

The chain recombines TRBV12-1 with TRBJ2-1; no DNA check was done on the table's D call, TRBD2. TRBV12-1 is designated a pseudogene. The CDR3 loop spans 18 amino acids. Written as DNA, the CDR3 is TGTGCCAGCAGCTTTAATAGCGGGAGCGGAGATACGAGGGATGAGCAGTTCTTC. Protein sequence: CASSFNSGSGDTRDEQFF.

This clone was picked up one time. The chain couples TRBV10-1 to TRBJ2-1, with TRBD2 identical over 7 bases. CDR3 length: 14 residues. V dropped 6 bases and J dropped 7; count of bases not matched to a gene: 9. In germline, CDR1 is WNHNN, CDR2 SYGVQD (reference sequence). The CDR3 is CASRGFGRRNEQFF. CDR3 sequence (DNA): TGCGCCAGCAGGGGGTTCGGGAGGCGGAATGAGCAGTTCTTC.

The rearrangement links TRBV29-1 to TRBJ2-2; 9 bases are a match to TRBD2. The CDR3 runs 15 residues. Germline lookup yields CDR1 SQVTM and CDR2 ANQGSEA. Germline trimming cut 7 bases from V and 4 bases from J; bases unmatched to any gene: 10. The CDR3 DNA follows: TGCAGCGCCTCTGGAGCGGGAGGAGGCACCGGGGAGCTGTTTTTT. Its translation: CSASGAGGGTGELFF.

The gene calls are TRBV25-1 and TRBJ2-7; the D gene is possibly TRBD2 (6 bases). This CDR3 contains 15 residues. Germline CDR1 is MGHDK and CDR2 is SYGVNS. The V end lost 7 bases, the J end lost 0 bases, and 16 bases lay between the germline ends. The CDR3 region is CASTRGGLSSYEQYF. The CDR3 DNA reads TGTGCCAGCACCCGAGGAGGGCTGAGCTCCTACGAGCAGTACTTC.

CDR3 loop: CASSLAGGYNEQFF. The CDR3 nucleotides read TGTGCCAGCAGTCTAGCGGGGGGATACAATGAGCAGTTCTTC. The chain joins TRBV3-1 (or the pseudogene TRBV3-2) to TRBJ2-1; TRBD2 matches 11 bases. The CDR3 runs to 14 residues. The germline CDR1 and CDR2 sequences are LGHDT and YNNKEL (reference sequence). J lost 4 bases, V lost 6 bases, and 2 bases had no gene match.

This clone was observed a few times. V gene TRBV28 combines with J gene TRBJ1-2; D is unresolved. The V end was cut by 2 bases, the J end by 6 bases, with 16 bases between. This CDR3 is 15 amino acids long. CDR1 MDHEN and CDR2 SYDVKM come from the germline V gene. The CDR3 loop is CASSLGQEGRNGYTF. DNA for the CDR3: TGTGCCAGCAGTTTAGGGCAGGAGGGCCGGAATGGCTACACCTTC.

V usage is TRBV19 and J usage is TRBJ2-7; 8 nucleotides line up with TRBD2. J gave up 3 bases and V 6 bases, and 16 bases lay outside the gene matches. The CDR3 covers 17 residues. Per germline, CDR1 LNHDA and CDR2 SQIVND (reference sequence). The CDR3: CASSPGTRRALGYEQYF. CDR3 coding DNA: TGTGCCAGTAGCCCCGGGACTAGAAGAGCTCTGGGCTACGAGCAGTACTTC. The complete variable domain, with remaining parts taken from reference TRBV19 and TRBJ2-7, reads DGGITQSPKYLFRKEGQNVTLSCEQNLNHDAMYWYRQDPGQGLRLIYYSQIVNDFQKGDIAEGYSVSREKKESFPLTVTSAQKNPTAFYLCASSPGTRRALGYEQYFGPGTRLTVT.

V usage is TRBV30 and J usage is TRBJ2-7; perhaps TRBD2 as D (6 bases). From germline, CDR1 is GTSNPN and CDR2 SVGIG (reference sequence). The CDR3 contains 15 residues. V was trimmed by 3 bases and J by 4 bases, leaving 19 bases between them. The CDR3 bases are TGTGCCTGGAGGCCCTCGGGGGTTGGGTATTACGAGCAGTACTTC. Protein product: CAWRPSGVGYYEQYF. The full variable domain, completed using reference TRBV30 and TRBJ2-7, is SQTIHQWPATLVQPVGSPLSLECTVEGTSNPNLYWYRQAAGRGLQLLFYSVGIGQISSEVPQNLSASRPQDRQFILSSKKLLLSDSGFYLCAWRPSGVGYYEQYFGPGTRLTVT.

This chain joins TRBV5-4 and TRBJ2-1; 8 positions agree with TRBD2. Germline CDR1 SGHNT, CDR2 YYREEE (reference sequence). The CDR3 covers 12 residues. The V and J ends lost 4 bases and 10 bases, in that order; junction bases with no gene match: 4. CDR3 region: CASSSSGTEQFF. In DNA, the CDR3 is TGTGCCAGCAGCAGTAGCGGGACCGAGCAGTTCTTC.

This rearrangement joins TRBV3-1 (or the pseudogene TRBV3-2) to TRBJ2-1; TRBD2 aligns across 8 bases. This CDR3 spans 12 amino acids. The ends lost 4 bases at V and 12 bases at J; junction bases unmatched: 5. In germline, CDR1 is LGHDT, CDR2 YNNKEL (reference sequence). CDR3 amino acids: CASSPPGTRQFF. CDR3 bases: TGTGCCAGCAGCCCTCCCGGGACTAGGCAGTTCTTC.

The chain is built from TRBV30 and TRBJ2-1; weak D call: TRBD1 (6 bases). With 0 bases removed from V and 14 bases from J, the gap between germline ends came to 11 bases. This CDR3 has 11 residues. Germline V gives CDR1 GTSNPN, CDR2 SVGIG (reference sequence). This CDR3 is CAWSVFRGKFF. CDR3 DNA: TGTGCCTGGAGTGTTTTCAGGGGCAAGTTCTTC.

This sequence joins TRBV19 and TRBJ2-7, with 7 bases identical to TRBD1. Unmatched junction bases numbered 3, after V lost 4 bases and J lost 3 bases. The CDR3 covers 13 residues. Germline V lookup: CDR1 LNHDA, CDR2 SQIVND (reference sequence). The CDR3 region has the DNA TGTGCCAGTAGTAGGGACAGAAACTACGAGCAGTACTTC. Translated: CASSRDRNYEQYF.

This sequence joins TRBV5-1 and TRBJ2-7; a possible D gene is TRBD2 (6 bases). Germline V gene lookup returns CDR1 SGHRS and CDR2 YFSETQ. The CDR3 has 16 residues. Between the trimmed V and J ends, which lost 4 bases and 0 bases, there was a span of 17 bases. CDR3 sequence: CASSRGSGGTSYEQYF. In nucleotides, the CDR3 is TGCGCCAGCAGCCGGGGGTCAGGCGGGACCTCCTACGAGCAGTACTTC. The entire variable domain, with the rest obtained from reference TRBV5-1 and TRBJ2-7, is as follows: KAGVTQTPRYLIKTRGQQVTLSCSPISGHRSVSWYQQTPGQGLQFLFEYFSETQRNKGNFPGRFSGRQFSNSRSEMNVSTLELGDSALYLCASSRGSGGTSYEQYFGPGTRLTVT.